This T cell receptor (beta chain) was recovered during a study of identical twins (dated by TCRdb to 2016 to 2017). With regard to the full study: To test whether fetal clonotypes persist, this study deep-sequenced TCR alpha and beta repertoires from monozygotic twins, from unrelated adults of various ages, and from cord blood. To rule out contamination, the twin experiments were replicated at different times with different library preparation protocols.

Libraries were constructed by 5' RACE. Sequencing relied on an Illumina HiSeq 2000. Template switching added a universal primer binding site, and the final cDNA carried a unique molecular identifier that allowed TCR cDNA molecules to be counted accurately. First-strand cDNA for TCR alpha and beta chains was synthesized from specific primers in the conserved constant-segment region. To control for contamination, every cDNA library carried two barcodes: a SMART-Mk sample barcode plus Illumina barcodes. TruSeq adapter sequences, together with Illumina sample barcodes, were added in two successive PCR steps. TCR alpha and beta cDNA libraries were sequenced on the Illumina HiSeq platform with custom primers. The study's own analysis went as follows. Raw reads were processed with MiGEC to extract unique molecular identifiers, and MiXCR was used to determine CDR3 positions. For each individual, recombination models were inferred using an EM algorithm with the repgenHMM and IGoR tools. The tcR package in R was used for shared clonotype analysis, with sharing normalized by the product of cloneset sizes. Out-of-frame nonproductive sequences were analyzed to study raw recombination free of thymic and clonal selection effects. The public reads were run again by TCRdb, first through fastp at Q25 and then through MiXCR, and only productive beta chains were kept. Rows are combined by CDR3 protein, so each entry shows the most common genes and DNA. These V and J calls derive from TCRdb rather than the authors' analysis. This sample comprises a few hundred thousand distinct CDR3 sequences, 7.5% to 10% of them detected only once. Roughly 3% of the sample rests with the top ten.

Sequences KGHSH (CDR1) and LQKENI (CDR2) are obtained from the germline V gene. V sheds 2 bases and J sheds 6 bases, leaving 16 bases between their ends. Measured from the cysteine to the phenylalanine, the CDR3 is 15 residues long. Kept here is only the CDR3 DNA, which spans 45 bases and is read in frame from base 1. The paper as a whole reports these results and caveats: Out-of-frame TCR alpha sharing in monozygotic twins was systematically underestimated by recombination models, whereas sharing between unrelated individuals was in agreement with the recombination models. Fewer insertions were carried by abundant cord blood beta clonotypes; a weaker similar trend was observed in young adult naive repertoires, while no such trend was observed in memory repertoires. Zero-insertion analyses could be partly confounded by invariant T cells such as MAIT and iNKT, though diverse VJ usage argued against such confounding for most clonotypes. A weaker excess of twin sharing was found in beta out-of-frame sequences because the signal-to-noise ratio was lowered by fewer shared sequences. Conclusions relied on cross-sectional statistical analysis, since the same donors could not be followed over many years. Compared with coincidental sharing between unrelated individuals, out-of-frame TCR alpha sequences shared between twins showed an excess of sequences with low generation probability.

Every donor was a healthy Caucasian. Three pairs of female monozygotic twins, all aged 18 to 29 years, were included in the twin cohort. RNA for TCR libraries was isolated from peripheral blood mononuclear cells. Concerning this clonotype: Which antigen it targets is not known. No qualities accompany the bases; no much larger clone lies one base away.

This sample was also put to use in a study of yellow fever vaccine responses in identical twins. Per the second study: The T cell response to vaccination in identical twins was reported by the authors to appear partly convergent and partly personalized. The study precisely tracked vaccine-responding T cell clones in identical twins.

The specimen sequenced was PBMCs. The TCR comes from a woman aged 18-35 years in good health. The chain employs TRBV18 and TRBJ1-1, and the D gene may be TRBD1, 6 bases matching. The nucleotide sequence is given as TGTGCCAGCTCACCAGCACAGGGAGTCTTGGCTGAAGCTTTCTTT. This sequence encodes CASSPAQGVLAEAFF.